This TCR beta chain was sequenced for a study of T cell clones after liver transplantation. The overall study: Pre-transplant mixed lymphocyte reactions yielded third-party-reactive TCRbeta sequences as comparators for graft-donor-reactive sequences. Three of eight recipients were HCV-positive; others had non-autoimmune, non-viral indications.

In its sample, this clone was seen a few times. TCRdb's copy holds only in-frame clones and misses some; the assay was immunoSEQ multiplex PCR. The repertoire consists of tens of thousands of clones, with roughly 82% occurring once and the leading ten covering about 0.52%. The V end lost 9 bases, the J end lost 0 bases, and 12 bases lay between the germline ends. Germline V gene data show CDR1 as SGHDN and CDR2 as FVKESK. The CDR3 covers 14 residues. Sequenced material: CD4+ T cells from blood, taken 46 months after liver transplant. The genes are TRBV14 and TRBJ1-3; D gene uncertain. The receptor was isolated from a human patient who received a liver transplant. Some T cells may be supplied by the graft donor. The CDR3 spells CASSTLSSGNTIYF. In DNA form, the CDR3 reads TGTGCCAGTTCGACGTTGAGCTCTGGAAACACCATATATTTT.